One sample yielded the 19 T cell receptor beta chains listed below, sequenced in a study of T cells in women clearing cervical HPV infection. Generated by immunoSEQ multiplex PCR, the TCRdb table keeps only in-frame clones and is missing some. This sample's table reports approximately 16,000 clones. Sequencing was carried out using blood buffy coat. The receptors derive from a woman aged 18 to 75 with a cervical HPV16 infection that either progressed to CIN3+ or cleared (not recorded which).

Regarding this clone: The missing CDR3 end, 3 residues past where the read stops, is filled in from the germline J gene. The rearrangement joins TRBV5-1 to TRBJ2-1; 8 nucleotides align to TRBD2. Germline V gene data show CDR1 as SGHRS and CDR2 as YFSETQ. With 3 bases clipped from V and 8 bases from J, the junction kept 10 bases outside the gene matches. This CDR3 has 15 residues. CDR3 protein: CASSSVTGGRDEQFF. The CDR3 DNA, read in part, is TGCGCCAGCAGCTCCGTTACGGGGGGGAGGGATGAG.

Note on this clone: The CDR3 end lies 3 residues beyond the end of the read and is filled in from the germline J gene. This rearrangement joins TRBV20-1 to TRBJ2-7; TRBD2 agrees at 12 bases. Trimming cost V 3 bases and J 3 bases; bases outside gene matches: 12. The CDR3 has 17 residues. Germline V gene sequence: CDR1 DFQATT, CDR2 SNEGSKA (reference sequence). CDR3 residues: CSASPASGGAQSYEQYF. The CDR3 bases that were read are TGCAGTGCTAGTCCGGCTAGCGGGGGGGCACAAAGCTACGAG.

For this clone: Read coverage stops 3 residues before the CDR3 terminus; the germline J gene supplies the remainder. J is TRBJ1-2 and V is TRBV11-2, with D unclear. CDR3 length: 14 residues. Germline V gene lookup returns CDR1 SGHAT and CDR2 FQNNGV. Trimming removed 2 bases from V and 4 bases from J, with 11 bases in between. The CDR3 region is CASSLSPGSYGYTF. CDR3 DNA (partial): TGTGCCAGCAGCTTATCCCCGGGTAGCTATGGC.

As to this clone: Sequencing ends 3 residues short of the CDR3 end; the germline J gene provides the rest. This sequence joins TRBV2 and TRBJ2-5; D is perhaps TRBD2 (6 bases). The germline V gene encodes CDR1 SNHLY and CDR2 FYNNEI. V lost 5 bases, J lost 6 bases, and 13 bases lay in between. The CDR3 loop spans 13 amino acids. CDR3 sequence reads: CASSLGGGKTQYF. The CDR3 DNA, read in part, is TGTGCCAGCAGTCTCGGGGGTGGGAAGACC. The variable domain in full, completed from reference TRBV2 and TRBJ2-5, reads EPEVTQTPSHQVTQMGQEVILRCVPISNHLYFYWYRQILGQKVEFLVSFYNNEISEKSEIFDDQFSVERPDGSNFTLKIRSTKLEDSAMYFCASSLGGGKTQYFGPGTRLLVL.

With regard to this clone: The read ends 3 residues early relative to the CDR3; the germline J gene fills the gap. The chain links TRBV7-9 to TRBJ2-1, with a tentative D call TRBD1 (5 bases). Germline lookup yields CDR1 SEHNR and CDR2 FQNEAQ (reference sequence). V dropped 4 bases and J dropped 4 bases, with 8 bases sitting between them. CDR3 length: 13 amino acids. The sequenced CDR3 bases are TGTGCCAGCAGCTATACAGGATACAATGAG. This codes for CASSYTGYNE. In full, the CDR3 is CASSYTGYNEQFF.

On this clone itself: Sequencing ends 3 residues short of the CDR3 end; the germline J gene provides the rest. This chain joins TRBV28 and TRBJ1-2; 8 bases match TRBD1. The germline gives CDR1 MDHEN, CDR2 SYDVKM. This CDR3 region has 12 residues. Incomplete CDR3 DNA: TGTGCCAGCAGGACAGGGGTCCTAGGC. Its translation: CASRTGVLG. In full, the CDR3 is CASRTGVLGYTF.

With respect to this clone: The read gets to within 3 residues of the CDR3 end, and the germline J gene fills in the rest. The chain joins TRBV9 to TRBJ1-2, with 12 positions matching TRBD1. Trimming at V came to 3 bases and at J to 6 bases, leaving 15 bases not matched to a gene. Germline CDR1 and CDR2: SGDLS and YYNGEE. The CDR3 spans 18 residues. The CDR3 protein is CASSATPGQGAGSDGYTF. The covered CDR3 bases are TGTGCCAGCAGCGCGACGCCGGGACAGGGGGCTGGGTCAGATGGC.

With respect to this clone: The observed sequence ends 3 residues before the CDR3 terminus, with the missing tail filled in from the germline J gene. J is TRBJ1-2 and V is TRBV20-1; tentative D call: TRBD1 (6 bases). The CDR3 spans 17 residues. V lost 0 bases and J 7 bases, leaving 24 bases between the germline ends. Germline loops: CDR1 DFQATT, CDR2 SNEGSKA (reference sequence). Incomplete CDR3 DNA: TGCAGTGCTAGAGATCAGGTCCGCGGGCGCAGGGGAGGTGGC. Residues: CSARDQVRGRRGGG. The entire CDR3 protein reads CSARDQVRGRRGGGYTF.

As concerns this clone: The CDR3 end is not reached by the read, which stops 3 residues before it; the germline J gene fills it in. This sequence joins TRBV11-1 and TRBJ2-5; maybe TRBD2 (6 bases). With 1 base removed from V and 5 bases from J, the gap between germline ends came to 14 bases. Germline lookup yields CDR1 SGHAT and CDR2 FQDESV (reference sequence). The CDR3 totals 15 residues. The CDR3: CASSLDGASVETQYF. CDR3 bases read: TGTGCCAGCAGCTTAGATGGTGCTAGCGTGGAGACC.

Details on this clone: The read comes to an end 3 residues before the CDR3 does, leaving the germline J gene to fill in the end. The V and J genes are TRBV19 and TRBJ2-1, with 8 bases fitting TRBD1. The CDR3 sequence is 17 residues long. J lost 5 bases, V lost 2 bases, and 11 bases had no gene match. Germline V gene data show CDR1 as LNHDA and CDR2 as SQIVND (reference sequence). The CDR3 spells CASSIPPNRGNNNEQFF. The CDR3 DNA, read in part, is TGTGCCAGTAGTATACCCCCGAACAGGGGGAACAACAATGAG.

Comment on this clone: The CDR3 end falls 3 residues outside the read, so it is completed with the germline J gene. This rearrangement joins TRBV29-1 to TRBJ1-1; D uncertain. Looked up from germline, CDR1 is SQVTM and CDR2 is ANQGSEA. CDR3 length: 14 residues. Trimming removed 0 bases from V and 4 bases from J, with 12 bases in between. Partial CDR3 DNA: TGCAGCGTTGAAGAACCGAGACTGCCCACTGAA. As protein: CSVEEPRLPTE. In full, the CDR3 is CSVEEPRLPTEAFF. The full variable domain, completed using reference TRBV29-1 and TRBJ1-1, is SAVISQKPSRDICQRGTSLTIQCQVDSQVTMMFWYRQQPGQSLTLIATANQGSEATYESGFVIDKFPISRPNLTFSTLTVSNMSPEDSSIYLCSVEEPRLPTEAFFGQGTRLTVV.

Comments on this clone: The CDR3 extends 3 residues past the end of the read, so its final part is completed from the germline J gene. V usage is TRBV2 and J usage is TRBJ2-7; 9 bases are a match to TRBD2. Looked up from germline, CDR1 is SNHLY and CDR2 is FYNNEI. V lost 11 bases, J lost 1 base, and 9 bases stayed unmatched. This CDR3 region has 14 residues. The DNA read from the CDR3 is TGTGCCGCTAAGAGCGGGGGGATTTCCTACGAG. The encoded protein is CAAKSGGISYE. The CDR3 as a whole reads CAAKSGGISYEQYF.

The CDR3 reads CASSVAPPGASGGQVGTQYF. Incomplete CDR3 DNA: TGTGCCAGCAGCGTAGCCCCGCCAGGGGCTAGCGGGGGGCAAGTTGGTACG. V and J are TRBV9 and TRBJ2-3, with 11 bases matching TRBD2. The read is 3 residues too short to cover the CDR3 end, so that end is filled in from the germline J gene. The CDR3 loop spans 20 amino acids. V lost 0 bases, J lost 8 bases, and 20 bases stayed unmatched. Germline V lookup: CDR1 SGDLS, CDR2 YYNGEE.

Concerning this clone itself: The CDR3 is cut off 3 residues early in the read; its end comes from the germline J gene. The chain is built from TRBV10-3 and TRBJ2-7; the match to TRBD2 covers 7 bases. J gave up 2 bases and V 6 bases, and 4 bases lay outside the gene matches. There are 13 residues in the CDR3. The V gene's germline CDR1 is ENHRY and CDR2 SYGVKD. The CDR3 loop is CAISAGEAYEQYF. The sequenced part of the CDR3 DNA is TGTGCCATCAGCGCGGGGGAGGCCTACGAG.

A remark on this clone: Sequencing ends 3 residues short of the CDR3 end; the germline J gene provides the rest. This chain uses TRBV10-3 with TRBJ1-5; 9 nucleotides align to TRBD1. The CDR3 extends over 14 amino acids. Unmatched junction bases numbered 0, after V lost 2 bases and J lost 4 bases. The germline V gene encodes CDR1 ENHRY and CDR2 SYGVKD. CDR3 bases read: TGTGCCATCAGTGAGGGACAGGGGAATCAGCCC. This sequence encodes CAISEGQGNQP. In full, the CDR3 is CAISEGQGNQPQHF.

Of note for this clone: The CDR3 end falls 3 residues outside the read, so it is completed with the germline J gene. The rearrangement joins TRBV15 to TRBJ2-5; D call uncertain. Germline-derived CDR1 and CDR2 are LNHNV and YYDKDF (reference sequence). Trimming removed 6 bases at V and 0 bases at J, with 11 bases between. This CDR3 is 14 amino acids long. The sequenced CDR3 bases are TGTGCCACCAGTGTCTTATCGGACCAAGAGACC. Its translation: CATSVLSDQET. The full CDR3 reads CATSVLSDQETQYF.

For this clone: The read ends 3 residues before the CDR3 terminus; that terminus is restored from the germline J gene. The rearrangement joins TRBV28 to TRBJ2-3, with a possible D match to TRBD2 (5 bases). The CDR3 runs 15 residues. Trimming removed 4 bases at V and 2 bases at J, with 13 bases between. The germline V gene has CDR1 MDHEN and CDR2 SYDVKM. CDR3 DNA, as far as it was read: TGTGCCAGCAGTTCCCAAAGCGGTTACACAGATACG. Protein sequence: CASSSQSGYTDT. The whole CDR3 protein is CASSSQSGYTDTQYF.

In regard to this clone: The read gets to within 3 residues of the CDR3 end, and the germline J gene fills in the rest. The rearrangement uses TRBV5-1 and TRBJ2-3; D remains ambiguous. V lost 3 bases and J 6 bases, leaving 11 bases between the germline ends. Germline CDR1 and CDR2: SGHRS and YFSETQ. This CDR3 is 13 amino acids long. CDR3 DNA (partial): TGCGCCAGCAGCTCGCTAAATGAGGATACG. This codes for CASSSLNEDT. Given in full, the CDR3 is CASSSLNEDTQYF. The variable domain in full, with the rest retrieved from reference TRBV5-1 and TRBJ2-3, is KAGVTQTPRYLIKTRGQQVTLSCSPISGHRSVSWYQQTPGQGLQFLFEYFSETQRNKGNFPGRFSGRQFSNSRSEMNVSTLELGDSALYLCASSSLNEDTQYFGPGTRLTVL.

In regard to this clone: Coverage ceases 3 residues before the CDR3 finishes, and the germline J gene fills in the end. The chain joins TRBV28 to TRBJ2-1; 9 nucleotides agree with TRBD2. This CDR3 spans 18 amino acids. From germline, CDR1 is MDHEN and CDR2 SYDVKM. V trimming: 1 base; J trimming: 5 bases; junction bases outside the gene matches: 12. CDR3 DNA (partial): TGTGCCAGCAGTTTATCGGGCGATGCGGGGGGGAAACACAATGAG. Amino acid sequence: CASSLSGDAGGKHNE. The complete CDR3 sequence is CASSLSGDAGGKHNEQFF.